This TCR beta chain was sequenced in a study of blood T cell repertoires in COVID-19. Study information: Samples taken during acute and convalescent COVID-19 were collected in the United States, Italy and Spain. The cDNA or gDNA used as material had been derived from T cells, B-cell-depleted T cells, or PBMCs.

This clone was observed a single time. The repertoire was sequenced with immunoSEQ multiplex PCR; TCRdb's copy has only in-frame clones and lacks some. The table shows around 200,000 clones, with around three quarters occurring only once. CDR3 size: 15 residues. V gave up 2 bases and J gave up 5 bases; unmatched junction bases: 4. The germline CDR1 and CDR2 sequences are WNHNN and SYGVQD (reference sequence). The clonotype comes from a woman aged 65 to 85 with acute or convalescent COVID-19. Input material: peripheral blood. V usage is TRBV10-1 and J usage is TRBJ2-2; 8 bases are shared with TRBD2. CDR3: CASSEASGLTGELFF. For the CDR3, the DNA is TGCGCCAGCAGTGAGGCTAGCGGGTTGACCGGGGAGCTGTTTTTT.